This T cell receptor beta chain emerged from a study of graft-versus-host responses after intestinal transplantation. In the study overall: Recipients received multivisceral, liver-intestinal, or isolated intestinal transplants. The recipients all started with anti-thymocyte globulin induction and then took tacrolimus and steroids for about three years.

From germline, CDR1 is SNHLY and CDR2 FYNNEI. The CDR3 runs to 15 residues. Trimming pared 3 bases from V and 4 bases from J, leaving 13 bases between. About this clone: Its target is unknown.

TCRdb keeps only in-frame clones here, not all; method: immunoSEQ multiplex PCR. Found here are roughly 85,000 clones, about 91% of them singletons; the top ten hold 7.6%. The sequence derives from a human donor who was the organ donor for an intestinal transplant. V usage is TRBV2 and J usage is TRBJ1-5, with a weak D call TRBD1 (6 bases). The material sequenced was unstimulated CD8+ T cells sorted from spleen or lymph node cells, taken before transplant. CDR3 sequence: CASSDKGQLNQPQHF. The DNA for the CDR3 is TGTGCCAGCAGTGATAAAGGACAGCTGAATCAGCCCCAGCATTTT.